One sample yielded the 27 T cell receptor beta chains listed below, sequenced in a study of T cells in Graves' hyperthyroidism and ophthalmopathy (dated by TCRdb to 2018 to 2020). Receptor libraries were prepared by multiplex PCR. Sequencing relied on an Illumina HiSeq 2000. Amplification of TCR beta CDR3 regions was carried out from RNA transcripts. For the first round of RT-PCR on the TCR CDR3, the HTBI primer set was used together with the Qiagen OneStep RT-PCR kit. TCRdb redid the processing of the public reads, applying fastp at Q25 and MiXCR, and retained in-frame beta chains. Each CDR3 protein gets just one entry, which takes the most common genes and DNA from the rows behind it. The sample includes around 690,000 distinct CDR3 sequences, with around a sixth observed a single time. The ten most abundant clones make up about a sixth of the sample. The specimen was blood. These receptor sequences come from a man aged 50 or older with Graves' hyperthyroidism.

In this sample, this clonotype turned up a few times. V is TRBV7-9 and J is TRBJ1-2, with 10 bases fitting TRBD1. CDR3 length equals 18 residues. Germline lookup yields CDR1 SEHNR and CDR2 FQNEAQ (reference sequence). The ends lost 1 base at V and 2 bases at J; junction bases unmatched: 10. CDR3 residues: CASSLGVGATGGNYGYTF. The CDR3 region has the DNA TGTGCCAGCAGCTTAGGAGTTGGAGCGACAGGGGGCAACTATGGCTACACCTTC.

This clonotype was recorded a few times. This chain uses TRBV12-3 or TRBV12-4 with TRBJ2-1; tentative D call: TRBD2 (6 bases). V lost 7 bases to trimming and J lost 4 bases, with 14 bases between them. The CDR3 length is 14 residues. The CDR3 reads CASNLRLAYNEQFF. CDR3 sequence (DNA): TGTGCCAGCAATCTAAGGCTAGCGTACAATGAGCAGTTCTTC.

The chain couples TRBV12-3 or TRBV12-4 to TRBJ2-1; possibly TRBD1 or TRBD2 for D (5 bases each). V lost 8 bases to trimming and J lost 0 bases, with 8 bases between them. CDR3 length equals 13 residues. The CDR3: CASGTVSYNEQFF. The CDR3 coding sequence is TGTGCCAGCGGGACGGTCTCCTACAATGAGCAGTTCTTC.

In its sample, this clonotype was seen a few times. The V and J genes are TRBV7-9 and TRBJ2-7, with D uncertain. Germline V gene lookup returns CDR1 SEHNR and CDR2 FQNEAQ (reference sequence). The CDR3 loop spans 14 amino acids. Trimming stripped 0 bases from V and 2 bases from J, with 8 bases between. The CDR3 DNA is TGTGCCAGCAGCTTAGCGCTAGGGCCCTACGAGCAGTACTTC. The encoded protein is CASSLALGPYEQYF.

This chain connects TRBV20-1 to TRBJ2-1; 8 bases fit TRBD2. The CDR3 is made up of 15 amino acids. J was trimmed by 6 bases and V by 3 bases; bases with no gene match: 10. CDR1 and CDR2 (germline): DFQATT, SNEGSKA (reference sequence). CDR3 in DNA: TGCAGTGCTAGCATTAACCTAGCGGGCCGCAATGAGCAGTTCTTC. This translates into CSASINLAGRNEQFF.

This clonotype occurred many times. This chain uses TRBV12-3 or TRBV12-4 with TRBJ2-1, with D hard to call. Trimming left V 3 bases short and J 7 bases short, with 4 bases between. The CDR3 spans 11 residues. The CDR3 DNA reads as TGTGCCAGCAGTTTGAGGAATGAGCAGTTCTTC. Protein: CASSLRNEQFF.

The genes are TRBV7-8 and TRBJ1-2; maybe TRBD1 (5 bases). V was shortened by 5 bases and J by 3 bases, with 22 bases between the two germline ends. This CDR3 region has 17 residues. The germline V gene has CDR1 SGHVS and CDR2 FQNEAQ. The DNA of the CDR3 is TGTGCCAGCAGCCAAAGTGTTTATCCACCGGGGGACTATGGCTACACCTTC. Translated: CASSQSVYPPGDYGYTF.

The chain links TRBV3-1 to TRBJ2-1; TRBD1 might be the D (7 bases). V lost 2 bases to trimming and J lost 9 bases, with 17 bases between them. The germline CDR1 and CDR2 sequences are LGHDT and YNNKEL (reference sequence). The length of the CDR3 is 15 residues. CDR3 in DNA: TGTGCCAGCAGCCAACAGGGGGAGGTTACAGGTGAGCAGTTCTTC. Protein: CASSQQGEVTGEQFF.

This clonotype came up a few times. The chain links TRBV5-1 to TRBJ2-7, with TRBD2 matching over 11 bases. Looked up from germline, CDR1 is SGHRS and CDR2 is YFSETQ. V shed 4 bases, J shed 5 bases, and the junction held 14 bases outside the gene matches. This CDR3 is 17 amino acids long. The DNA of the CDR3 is TGCGCCAGCAGCCGATCCCCCACTAGCGGGAGTCCCCACGAGCAGTACTTC. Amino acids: CASSRSPTSGSPHEQYF.

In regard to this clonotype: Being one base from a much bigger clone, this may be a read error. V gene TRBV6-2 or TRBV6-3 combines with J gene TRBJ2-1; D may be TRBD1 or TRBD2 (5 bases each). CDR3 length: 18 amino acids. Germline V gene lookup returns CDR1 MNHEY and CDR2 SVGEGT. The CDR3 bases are TGTGCCAGCAGTTACTCGCGAGGGAAAGGGGCGCAGGGCAATGAGCAGTGCTTC. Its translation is CASSYSRGKGAQGNEQCF.

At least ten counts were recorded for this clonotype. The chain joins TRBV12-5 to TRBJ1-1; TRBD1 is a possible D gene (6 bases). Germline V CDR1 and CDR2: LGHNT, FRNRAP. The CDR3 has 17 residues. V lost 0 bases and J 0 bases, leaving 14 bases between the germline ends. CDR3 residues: CASGLVTYGTMNTEAFF. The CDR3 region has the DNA TGTGCTAGTGGTTTGGTAACCTACGGGACAATGAACACTGAAGCTTTCTTT.

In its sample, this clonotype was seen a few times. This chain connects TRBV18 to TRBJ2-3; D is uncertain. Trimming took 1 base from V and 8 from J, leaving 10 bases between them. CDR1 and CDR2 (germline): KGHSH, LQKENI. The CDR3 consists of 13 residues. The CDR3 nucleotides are TGTGCCAGCTCACCACGAACTGGGTCTACGCAGTATTTT. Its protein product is CASSPRTGSTQYF.

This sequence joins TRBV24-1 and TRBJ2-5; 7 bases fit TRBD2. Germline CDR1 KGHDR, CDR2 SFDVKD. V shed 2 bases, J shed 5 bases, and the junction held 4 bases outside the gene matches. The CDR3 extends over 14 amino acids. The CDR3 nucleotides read TGTGCCACCAGTGATTCCGGGAGGAGGGAGACCCAGTACTTC. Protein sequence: CATSDSGRRETQYF.

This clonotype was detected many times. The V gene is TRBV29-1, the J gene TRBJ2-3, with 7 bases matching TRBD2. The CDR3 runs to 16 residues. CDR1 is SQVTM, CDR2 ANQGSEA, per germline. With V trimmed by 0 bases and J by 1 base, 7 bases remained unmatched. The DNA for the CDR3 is TGCAGCGTTGAAGAGCGCGGGAGCGGGGGCACAGATACGCAGTATTTT. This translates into CSVEERGSGGTDTQYF.

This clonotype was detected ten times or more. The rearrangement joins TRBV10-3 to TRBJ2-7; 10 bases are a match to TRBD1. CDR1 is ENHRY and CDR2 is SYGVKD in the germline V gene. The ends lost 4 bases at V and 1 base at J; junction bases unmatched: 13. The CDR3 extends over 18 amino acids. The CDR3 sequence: CAISASRDRGLTSYEQYF. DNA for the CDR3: TGTGCCATCAGTGCGTCCCGGGACAGGGGATTGACTTCCTACGAGCAGTACTTC.

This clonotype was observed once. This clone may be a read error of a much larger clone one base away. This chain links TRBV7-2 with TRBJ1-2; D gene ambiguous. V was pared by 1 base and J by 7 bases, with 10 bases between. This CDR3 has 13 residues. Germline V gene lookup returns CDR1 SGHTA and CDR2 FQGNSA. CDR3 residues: CASSLGSICGYTF. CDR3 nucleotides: TGTGCCAGCAGCTTAGGGTCTATCTGTGGCTACACCTTC.

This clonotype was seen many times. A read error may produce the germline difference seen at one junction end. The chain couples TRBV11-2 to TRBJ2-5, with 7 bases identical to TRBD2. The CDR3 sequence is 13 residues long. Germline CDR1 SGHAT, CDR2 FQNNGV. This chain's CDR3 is CASSLEPASGIHF. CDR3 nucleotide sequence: TGTGCCAGCAGCTTAGAGCCGGCTAGCGGCATACACTTC.

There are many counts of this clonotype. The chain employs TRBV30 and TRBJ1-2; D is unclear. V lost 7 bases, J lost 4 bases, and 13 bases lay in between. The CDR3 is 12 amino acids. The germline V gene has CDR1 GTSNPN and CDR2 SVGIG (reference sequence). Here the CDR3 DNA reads TGTGCCTACGCCGGGGTATCCTATGGCTACACCTTC. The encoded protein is CAYAGVSYGYTF.

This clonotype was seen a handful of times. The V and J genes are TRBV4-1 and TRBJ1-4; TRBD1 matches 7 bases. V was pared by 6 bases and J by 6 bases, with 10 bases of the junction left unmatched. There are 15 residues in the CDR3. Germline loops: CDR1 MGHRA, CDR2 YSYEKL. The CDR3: CASRSTGSEDEKLFF. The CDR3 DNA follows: TGCGCCAGCAGGTCGACAGGGTCGGAGGATGAAAAACTGTTTTTT.

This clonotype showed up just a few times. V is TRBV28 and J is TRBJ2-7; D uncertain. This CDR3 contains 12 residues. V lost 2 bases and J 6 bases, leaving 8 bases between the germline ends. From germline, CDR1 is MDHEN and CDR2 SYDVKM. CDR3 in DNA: TGTGCCAGCAGTTTAGGGTACGGCGAGCAGTACTTC. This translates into CASSLGYGEQYF.

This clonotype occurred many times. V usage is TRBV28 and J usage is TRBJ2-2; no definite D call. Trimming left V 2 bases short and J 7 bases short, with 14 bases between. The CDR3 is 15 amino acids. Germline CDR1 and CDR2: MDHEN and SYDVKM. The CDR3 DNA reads TGTGCCAGCAGTTTACAGCCCAATGGGAACGGGGAGCTGTTTTTT. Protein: CASSLQPNGNGELFF.

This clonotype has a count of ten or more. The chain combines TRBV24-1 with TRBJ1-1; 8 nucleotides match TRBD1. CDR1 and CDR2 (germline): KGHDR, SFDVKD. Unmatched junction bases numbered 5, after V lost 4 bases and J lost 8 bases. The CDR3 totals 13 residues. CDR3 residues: CATSDPGQGEAFF. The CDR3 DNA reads TGTGCCACCAGTGACCCCGGACAGGGAGAAGCTTTCTTT.

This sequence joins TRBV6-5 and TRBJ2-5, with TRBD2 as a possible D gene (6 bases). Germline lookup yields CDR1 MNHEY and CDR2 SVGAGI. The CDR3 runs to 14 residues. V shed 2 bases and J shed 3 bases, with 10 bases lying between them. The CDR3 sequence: CASSYTRGKETQYF. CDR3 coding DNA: TGTGCCAGCAGTTACACCCGGGGGAAAGAGACCCAGTACTTC.

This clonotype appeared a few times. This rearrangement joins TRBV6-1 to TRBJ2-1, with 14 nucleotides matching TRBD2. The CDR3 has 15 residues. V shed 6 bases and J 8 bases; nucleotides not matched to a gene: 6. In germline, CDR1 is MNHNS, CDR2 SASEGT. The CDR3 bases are TGTGCCAGCAGCACCGGGACTAGCGGGAGCCATGAGCAGTTCTTC. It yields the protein CASSTGTSGSHEQFF.

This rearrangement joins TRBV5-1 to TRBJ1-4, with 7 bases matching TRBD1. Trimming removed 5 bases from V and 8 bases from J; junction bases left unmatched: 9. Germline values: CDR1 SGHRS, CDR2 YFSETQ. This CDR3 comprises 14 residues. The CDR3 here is CASRSGTVDEKLFF. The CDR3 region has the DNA TGCGCCAGCAGGTCCGGGACAGTGGACGAAAAACTGTTTTTT.

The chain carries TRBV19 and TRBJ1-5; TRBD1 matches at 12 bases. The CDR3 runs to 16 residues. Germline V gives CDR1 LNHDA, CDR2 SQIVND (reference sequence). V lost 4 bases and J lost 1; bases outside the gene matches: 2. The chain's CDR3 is CASSTGQGASNQPQHF. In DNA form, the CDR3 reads TGTGCCAGTAGTACGGGACAGGGGGCGAGCAATCAGCCCCAGCATTTT.

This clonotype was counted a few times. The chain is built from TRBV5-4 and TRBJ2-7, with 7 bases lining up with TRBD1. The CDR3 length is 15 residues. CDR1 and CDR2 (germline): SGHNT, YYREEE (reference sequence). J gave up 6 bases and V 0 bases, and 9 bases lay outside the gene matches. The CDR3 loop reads CASSLGSTGSGEQYF. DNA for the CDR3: TGTGCCAGCAGCTTGGGGTCGACAGGGTCGGGCGAGCAGTACTTC.